This record covers a single T cell receptor (beta chain). These data belong to a study of cytomegalovirus exposure and HLA in healthy donors. Germline lookup yields CDR1 SGHRS and CDR2 YFSETQ. V was clipped by 4 bases and J by 6 bases; unmatched bases: 11. The CDR3 consists of 16 residues. TCRdb keeps only in-frame clones here, not all; method: immunoSEQ multiplex PCR. The data show roughly 250,000 clones, about 90% seen once. The rearrangement joins TRBV5-1 to TRBJ2-1; 9 positions agree with TRBD1. This TCR came from a young woman in good health and CMV-seronegative. The specimen was PBMCs. For the CDR3, the DNA is TGCGCCAGCAGCGTAACCGGGACAGGGAGCGTCAATGAGCAGTTCTTC. This translates into CASSVTGTGSVNEQFF.